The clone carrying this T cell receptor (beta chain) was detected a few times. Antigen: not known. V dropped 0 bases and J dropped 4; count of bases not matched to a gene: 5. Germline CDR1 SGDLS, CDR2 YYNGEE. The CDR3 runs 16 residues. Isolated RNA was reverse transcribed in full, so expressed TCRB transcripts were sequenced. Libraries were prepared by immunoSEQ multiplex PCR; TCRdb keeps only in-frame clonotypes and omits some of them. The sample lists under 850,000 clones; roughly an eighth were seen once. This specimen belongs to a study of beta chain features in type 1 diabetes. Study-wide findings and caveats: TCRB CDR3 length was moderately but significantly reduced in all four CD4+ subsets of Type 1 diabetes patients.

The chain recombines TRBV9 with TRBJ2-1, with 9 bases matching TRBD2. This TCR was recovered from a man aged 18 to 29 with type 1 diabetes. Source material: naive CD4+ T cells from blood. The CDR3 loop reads CASSVGGLARYNEQFF. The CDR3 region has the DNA TGTGCCAGCAGCGTAGGCGGACTAGCGAGGTACAATGAGCAGTTCTTC.